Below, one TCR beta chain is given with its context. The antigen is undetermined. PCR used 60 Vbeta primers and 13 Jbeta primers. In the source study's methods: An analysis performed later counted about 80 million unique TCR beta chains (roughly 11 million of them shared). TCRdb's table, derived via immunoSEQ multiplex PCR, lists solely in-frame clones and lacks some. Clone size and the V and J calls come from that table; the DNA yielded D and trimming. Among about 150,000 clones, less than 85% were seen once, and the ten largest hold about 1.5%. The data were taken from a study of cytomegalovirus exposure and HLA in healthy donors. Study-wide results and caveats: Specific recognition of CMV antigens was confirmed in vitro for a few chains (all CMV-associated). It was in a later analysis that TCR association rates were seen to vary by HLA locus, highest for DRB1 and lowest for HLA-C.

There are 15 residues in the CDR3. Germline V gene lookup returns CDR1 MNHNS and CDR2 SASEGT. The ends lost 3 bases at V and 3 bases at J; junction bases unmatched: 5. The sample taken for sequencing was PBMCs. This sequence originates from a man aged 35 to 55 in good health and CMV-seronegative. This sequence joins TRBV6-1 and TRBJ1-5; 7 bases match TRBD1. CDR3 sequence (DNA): TGTGCCAGCAGTGAGGGACAGTCATACAATCAGCCCCAGCATTTT. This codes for CASSEGQSYNQPQHF.